A selection of T cell receptor beta chains follows, all from one sample in a study of shared clonotypes between healthy human individuals. Sequencing was performed with immunoSEQ multiplex PCR; in TCRdb, only in-frame clones are kept and a portion is missing. Among some 2,100,000 clones listed, approximately 94% were seen once. The sequencing input was naive CD8+ T cells from PBMCs. The receptor source for this set is a man between 18 and 35 years old in good health. Some clones in this sample may be carry-over from other donors' samples. Both conserved end residues are part of each CDR3. The D gene is left open where the match is weak. Some rows mark clone size as missing; the rest say once, few, many or name a class of expanded clone.

v_gene	d_gene	j_gene	abundance	CDR3nt	CDR3aa
TRBV5-8	.	TRBJ1-5	once	TGTGCCAGCAGCTTCACCCTTACAGGTTACCAGCATTTT	CASSFTLTGYQHF
TRBV5-1	TRBD2	TRBJ2-3	.	TGCGCCAGCAGGGTAGCGGGAGGGGACACAGATACGCAGTATTTT	CASRVAGGDTDTQYF
TRBV11-2	.	TRBJ2-1	once	TGTGCCAGCAGCTTAGAGAGGGGCCCCGCAGATGAGCAGTTCTTC	CASSLERGPADEQFF
TRBV13	TRBD2	TRBJ2-1	.	TGTGCCAGCAGCCCCCCCCCGGGACTAGCGGGATACTCCTACAATGAGCAGTTCTTC	CASSPPPGLAGYSYNEQFF
TRBV4-1	.	TRBJ2-1	once	TGCGCCAGCAGCCAAGCTTTCCGGACAGCGAACAATGAGCAGTTCTTC	CASSQAFRTANNEQFF
TRBV7-9	.	TRBJ1-2	.	TGTGCCAGCACCTTAGTCGGGTACAACTATGGCTACACCTTC	CASTLVGYNYGYTF
TRBV19	.	TRBJ1-4	.	TGTGCCAGTTACCGGGCCCAGGATGAAAAACTGTTTTTT	CASYRAQDEKLFF
TRBV19	.	TRBJ2-7	.	TGTGCCAGTTCAGGGCTCGGATCCTACGAGCAGTACTTC	CASSGLGSYEQYF
TRBV5-6	TRBD1	TRBJ2-3	.	TGTGCCAGCAGCTCGGGACAGGGAGGGAGAACAGATACGCAGTATTTT	CASSSGQGGRTDTQYF
TRBV7-9	TRBD2	TRBJ2-2	.	TGTGCCAGCAGCCCCGCGGGAGGGAACACCGGGGAGCTGTTTTTT	CASSPAGGNTGELFF
TRBV28	.	TRBJ1-4	.	TGTGCCAGCAGGCCTTCCACTAATGAAAAACTGTTTTTT	CASRPSTNEKLFF
TRBV30	.	TRBJ1-2	few	TGTGCCTGGAGTGTACGGGGGATGGATGGCTACACCTTC	CAWSVRGMDGYTF
TRBV19	.	TRBJ2-6	.	TGTGCCAGTAGTATCCGGATAGGGGAAATGACGCCATACTCTGGGGCCAACGTCCTGACTTTC	CASSIRIGEMTPYSGANVLTF
TRBV18	TRBD1	TRBJ2-6	.	TGTGCCAGCTCACCAAAGCCAGGACAGGGGTTCTCTGGGGCCAACGTCCTGACTTTC	CASSPKPGQGFSGANVLTF
TRBV27	TRBD1	TRBJ2-7	.	TGTGCCAGCAGTCCGGGACAGACTTACGAGCAGTACTTC	CASSPGQTYEQYF
TRBV4-1	.	TRBJ2-7	.	TGCGCCAGCAGCCCTGAAGTCGGTACCACCTACGAGCAGTACTTC	CASSPEVGTTYEQYF
TRBV11-2	.	TRBJ1-5	.	TGTGCCAGCAGCTTGTTGGGGGGCAGGAATCAGCCCCAGCATTTT	CASSLLGGRNQPQHF
TRBV30	.	TRBJ2-1	.	TGTGCCTGGAACAGTGGGCTAGCTAGTTACAATGAGCAGTTCTTC	CAWNSGLASYNEQFF
TRBV11-3	.	TRBJ2-3	.	TGTGCCAGCAGCTCTCGTACAGGGAGCGATACGCAGTATTTT	CASSSRTGSDTQYF
TRBV28	.	TRBJ1-5	.	TGTGCCAGCAGTAGGGGGGCGCGGGGCAATCAGCCCCAGCATTTT	CASSRGARGNQPQHF
TRBV11-2	.	TRBJ2-2	.	TGTGCCAGCAGCTTAGTATCCACCGGGGAGCTGTTTTTT	CASSLVSTGELFF
TRBV10-2	.	TRBJ1-1	.	TGCGCCAGCAGTGAGTTGGGGAACACTGAAGCTTTCTTT	CASSELGNTEAFF
TRBV9	TRBD1	TRBJ1-5	.	TGTGCCAGCAGCCCCAGGGGGCAGGGGAATCAGCCCCAGCATTTT	CASSPRGQGNQPQHF
TRBV28	.	TRBJ2-5	.	TGTGCCAGCAGGACAGTTACACAAGAGACCCAGTACTTC	CASRTVTQETQYF
TRBV7-9	.	TRBJ1-5	few	TGTGCCAGCAGCTTAGGGGTTTTTCAGCCCCAGCATTTT	CASSLGVFQPQHF
TRBV19	TRBD1	TRBJ1-1	.	TGTGCCACCCGGGCAGGGGGGAGCACTGAAGCTTTCTTT	CATRAGGSTEAFF
TRBV7-2	.	TRBJ2-2	.	TGTGCCGTACACGGGTGGCCCGTAACCGGGGAGCTGTTTTTT	CAVHGWPVTGELFF
TRBV9	.	TRBJ1-2	.	TGTGCCAGCAGCGTTGGGGGGGCCGACTATGGCTACACCTTC	CASSVGGADYGYTF
TRBV5-6	TRBD2	TRBJ2-1	once	TGTGCCAGCAGCGGGGAACTAGCGAGAGACAATGAGCAGTTCTTC	CASSGELARDNEQFF
TRBV7-9	.	TRBJ2-1	.	TGTGCCAGCACCTTGGGGGGCTACAATGAGCAGTTCTTC	CASTLGGYNEQFF
TRBV2	TRBD2	TRBJ2-2	.	TGTGCCAGCATTGACGGGAGGGCGAACACCGGGGAGCTGTTTTTT	CASIDGRANTGELFF
TRBV6-1	.	TRBJ1-4	.	TGTGCCAGCAGTGAATGGGTTGCAACTAATGAAAACCTGTTTTTT	CASSEWVATNENLFF
TRBV7-9	.	TRBJ2-5	.	TGTGCCAGCAGCTTACGAGGTCGTGGGAGCGAGACCCAGTACTTC	CASSLRGRGSETQYF
TRBV15	.	TRBJ2-2	.	TGTGCCACCAGCACGGGACATCTGAACACCGGGGAGCTGTTTTTT	CATSTGHLNTGELFF
TRBV28	.	TRBJ1-2	once	TGTGCCACCACCCCATATCTCGGATCGGTTGACTATGGCTACACCTTC	CATTPYLGSVDYGYTF
TRBV30	.	TRBJ2-3	.	TGTGCCTGGAGTGTCGGTTGGACAGAGTTCACAGATACGCAGTATTTT	CAWSVGWTEFTDTQYF
TRBV27	.	TRBJ2-1	.	TGTGCCAGTCTGTACGTCGGGGGAGAGCAGTTCTTC	CASLYVGGEQFF
TRBV11-3	.	TRBJ1-3	once	TGTGCCAGCAGCTTGGGAGGCAAAAGAACTGGAAACACCATATATTTT	CASSLGGKRTGNTIYF
TRBV27	TRBD2	TRBJ2-1	once	TGTGCCAGCAAGCCGGGACTAGCCCGTTCGTTTGAGCAGTTCTTC	CASKPGLARSFEQFF
TRBV27	.	TRBJ2-7	.	TGTGCCAGCACCAATTTACCGGTAGGGCTCTACGAGCAGTACTTC	CASTNLPVGLYEQYF
TRBV15	TRBD1	TRBJ1-1	.	TGTGCCACCAGCAGAAGGACAGGACCCTACACTGAAGCTTTCTTT	CATSRRTGPYTEAFF
TRBV15	.	TRBJ2-2	.	TGTGCCACCAGCAGAGTTTGGAACACCGGGGAGCTGTTTTTT	CATSRVWNTGELFF